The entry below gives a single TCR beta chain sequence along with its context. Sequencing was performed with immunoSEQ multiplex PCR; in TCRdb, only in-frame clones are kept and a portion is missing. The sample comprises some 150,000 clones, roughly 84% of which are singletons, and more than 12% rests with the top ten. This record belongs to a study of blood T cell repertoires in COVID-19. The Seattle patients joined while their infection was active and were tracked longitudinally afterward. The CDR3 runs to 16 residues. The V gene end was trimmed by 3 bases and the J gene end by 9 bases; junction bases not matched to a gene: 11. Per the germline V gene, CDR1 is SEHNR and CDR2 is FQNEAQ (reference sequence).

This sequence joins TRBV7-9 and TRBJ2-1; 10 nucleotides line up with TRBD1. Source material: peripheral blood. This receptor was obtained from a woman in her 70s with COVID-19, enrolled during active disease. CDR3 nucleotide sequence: TGTGCCAGCAGCTTGCAACCGGGACAGGGGAAAGGTGAGCAGTTCTTC. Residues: CASSLQPGQGKGEQFF.